These 7 T cell receptor beta chains were all obtained from the same sample, sequenced in a study of prognosis after radiotherapy for stage I lung cancer. Two-round multiplex PCR on genomic DNA was the method by which TCR beta CDR3 was amplified. Initially, in first-round PCR, primers specific to each TRBV and TRBJ gene were used. In TCRdb, the multiplex PCR reads were re-called with MiXCR into one record per CDR3 protein. The data show roughly 9,000 distinct CDR3 sequences, roughly 60% seen once. The input for sequencing was PBMCs, taken before or after stereotactic body radiation therapy (not recorded which). These receptor sequences come from a donor aged 50 or older with non-small cell lung cancer.

Sample share makes this clonotype medium-sized. J is TRBJ2-1 and V is TRBV7-3, with D possibly being TRBD1 (5 bases). The V end was cut by 5 bases, the J end by 5 bases, with 10 bases between. Germline V lookup: CDR1 SGHTA, CDR2 FQGTGA. The CDR3 is 13 amino acids. This chain's CDR3 is CASSIRRDNEQFF. The CDR3 nucleotides read TGTGCCAGCAGCATACGCAGGGACAATGAGCAGTTCTTC.

This chain joins TRBV28 and TRBJ1-2; 7 bases map to TRBD1. V shed 6 bases and J 4 bases; nucleotides not matched to a gene: 17. Germline V lookup: CDR1 MDHEN, CDR2 SYDVKM. This CDR3 has 17 residues. The CDR3 region is CASRPPQGSVSSYGYTF. In nucleotides, the CDR3 is TGTGCCAGCAGACCCCCACAGGGGTCGGTCTCCAGCTATGGCTACACCTTC.

This clonotype is judged medium-sized (0.01 to 0.1%). V usage is TRBV30 and J usage is TRBJ2-2, with 11 bases fitting TRBD2. This CDR3 has 14 amino acids. Germline V gene sequence: CDR1 GTSNPN, CDR2 SVGIG (reference sequence). V lost 5 bases and J lost 4; bases outside the gene matches: 3. The CDR3 reads CAWGLAGLTGELFF. The DNA of the CDR3 is TGTGCCTGGGGACTAGCGGGTCTCACCGGGGAGCTGTTTTTT.

This clonotype has only a few counts. V gene TRBV2 combines with J gene TRBJ2-7; D gene unclear. V lost 3 bases, J lost 3 bases, and 15 bases lay in between. The CDR3 spans 15 residues. The germline V gene encodes CDR1 SNHLY and CDR2 FYNNEI. The CDR3 sequence is CASSEGSDLHYEQYF. In DNA form, the CDR3 reads TGTGCCAGCAGTGAGGGGTCAGACCTTCACTACGAGCAGTACTTC.

As concerns this clonotype: This likely traces to a read error, being one base from a far larger clone. The chain is built from TRBV6-9 and TRBJ2-2, with 11 bases identical to TRBD2. The CDR3 contains 20 residues. The germline gives CDR1 MNHGY, CDR2 SVAAGI. The CDR3 loop is CASSYSNGLISGRGTGEPFF. The CDR3 DNA reads TGTGCCAGCAGTTACTCGAACGGACTAATTAGCGGGAGGGGTACCGGGGAGCCGTTTTTT.

This clonotype came up many times. The J gene is TRBJ2-5, the V gene TRBV25-1; perhaps D is TRBD1 or TRBD2 (5 bases each). V shed 0 bases and J shed 6 bases, with 17 bases lying between them. The CDR3 runs to 16 residues. The germline V gene has CDR1 MGHDK and CDR2 SYGVNS. DNA of the CDR3: TGTGCCAGCAGTGAATATTCCCCGGGCCAGGGACAGACCCAGTACTTC. Its protein product is CASSEYSPGQGQTQYF.

The chain recombines TRBV19 with TRBJ1-5; D uncertain. V shed 5 bases and J shed 7 bases, with 12 bases lying between them. CDR1 is LNHDA, CDR2 SQIVND, per germline (reference sequence). CDR3 length: 13 amino acids. This CDR3 is CASSAVVLQPQHF. CDR3 coding DNA: TGTGCCAGTAGTGCAGTCGTCCTCCAGCCCCAGCATTTT.